Listed here are 29 T cell receptor beta chains from one sample, sequenced in a study of a mutant IDH1 vaccine in newly diagnosed glioma. Stated time point: week 47, end of study. In every dose of vaccine, 300 ug of mutant IDH1 20-mer peptide was given alongside topical imiquimod. These TCRs are of unknown antigen specificity. Repertoires were generated with immunoSEQ multiplex PCR, while TCRdb's copy carries only in-frame clones and drops some. The table has fewer than 55,000 clones, 65% seen once. The source was peripheral blood mononuclear cells (PBMCs), collected from a glioma patient whose treatment included an IDH1 peptide vaccine. These receptors all come from a man in his forties with glioma. Some clones in this sample may be carry-over from other donors' samples.

This chain connects TRBV7-2 to TRBJ2-5; TRBD2 aligns across 14 bases. CDR1 and CDR2 (germline): SGHTA, FQGNSA. Unmatched junction bases numbered 4, after V lost 5 bases and J lost 2 bases. This CDR3 contains 16 residues. CDR3 nucleotides: TGTGCCAGCAGCATCGGGACTAGCGGGGGTCAAGAGACCCAGTACTTC. This codes for CASSIGTSGGQETQYF.

V is TRBV6-5 and J is TRBJ2-1; D is possibly TRBD1 (7 bases). This CDR3 is 15 amino acids long. The germline V gene encodes CDR1 MNHEY and CDR2 SVGAGI. V was pared by 7 bases and J by 0 bases, with 13 bases between. The CDR3 DNA is TGTGCCAGCACCAGGGGGGCCGACTCCTACAATGAGCAGTTCTTC. Protein product: CASTRGADSYNEQFF.

The genes are TRBV28 and TRBJ2-2; 12 nucleotides agree with TRBD1. The V gene end was trimmed by 3 bases and the J gene end by 7 bases; junction bases not matched to a gene: 6. This CDR3 region has 16 residues. The V gene's germline CDR1 is MDHEN and CDR2 SYDVKM. The CDR3: CASSFRDRGRLGELFF. The CDR3 DNA reads as TGTGCCAGCAGTTTTCGGGACAGGGGGCGGCTCGGGGAGCTGTTTTTT.

In DNA form, the CDR3 reads TGTGCCAGCAGCCCGTTGGTGGGCTCAACTAATGAAAAACTGTTTTTT. It specifies CASSPLVGSTNEKLFF. The chain recombines TRBV7-9 with TRBJ1-4; the D is unclear. V lost 5 bases to trimming and J lost 0 bases, with 13 bases between them. The CDR3 has 16 amino acids. The V gene's germline CDR1 is SEHNR and CDR2 FQNEAQ (reference sequence).

This chain links TRBV13 with TRBJ2-7; D unresolved. V was pared by 5 bases and J by 1 base, with 6 bases between. CDR3 size: 12 residues. Germline CDR1 is PRHDT and CDR2 is FYEKMQ (reference sequence). CDR3 DNA sequence: TGTGCCAGCAGCCTCGATTCCTACGAGCAGTACTTC. It encodes CASSLDSYEQYF.

V usage is TRBV5-4 and J usage is TRBJ2-3; TRBD1 aligns across 7 bases. Germline V CDR1 and CDR2: SGHNT, YYREEE (reference sequence). The V gene end was trimmed by 4 bases and the J gene end by 3 bases; junction bases not matched to a gene: 5. CDR3 length: 14 residues. CDR3 bases: TGTGCCAGCAGCCAGGGACAGCGGACAGATACGCAGTATTTT. As protein: CASSQGQRTDTQYF.

This chain links TRBV4-1 with TRBJ1-5; 7 positions match TRBD1. V shed 1 base, J shed 1 base, and the junction held 4 bases outside the gene matches. This CDR3 contains 16 residues. Germline loops: CDR1 MGHRA, CDR2 YSYEKL. CDR3 sequence reads: CASSQVRRGSNQPQHF. CDR3 nucleotides: TGCGCCAGCAGCCAAGTCCGCAGGGGGAGCAATCAGCCCCAGCATTTT.

CDR3 nucleotide sequence: TGCGCCAGCAGCTTAAGGGACAGGGGGCTCAGGGGCTACACCTTC. This codes for CASSLRDRGLRGYTF. The chain recombines TRBV5-1 with TRBJ1-2; 12 bases are shared with TRBD1. J gave up 8 bases and V 2 bases, and 7 bases lay outside the gene matches. This CDR3 contains 15 residues. Per germline, CDR1 SGHRS and CDR2 YFSETQ. Drawing the rest from reference TRBV5-1 and TRBJ1-2, the complete variable domain is KAGVTQTPRYLIKTRGQQVTLSCSPISGHRSVSWYQQTPGQGLQFLFEYFSETQRNKGNFPGRFSGRQFSNSRSEMNVSTLELGDSALYLCASSLRDRGLRGYTFGSGTRLTVV.

This chain connects TRBV21-1 to TRBJ2-7. TRBV21-1 is noted as a pseudogene. This CDR3 region has 16 residues. Here the CDR3 DNA reads TGTGCCAGCAAGGGGGGAAGGGGCCCCTCCTCCTACGAGCAGTACTTC. This codes for CASKGGRGPSSYEQYF.

The chain carries TRBV2 and TRBJ2-3; 7 bases map to TRBD2. The V gene end was trimmed by 8 bases and the J gene end by 2 bases; junction bases not matched to a gene: 10. The CDR3 has 15 residues. Germline assignment: CDR1 SNHLY and CDR2 FYNNEI. CDR3 bases: TGTGCCAGCCGGGACTCCGGGGGGTCCACAGATACGCAGTATTTT. Amino acid sequence: CASRDSGGSTDTQYF. Complete variable domain (other parts from reference TRBV2 and TRBJ2-3): EPEVTQTPSHQVTQMGQEVILRCVPISNHLYFYWYRQILGQKVEFLVSFYNNEISEKSEIFDDQFSVERPDGSNFTLKIRSTKLEDSAMYFCASRDSGGSTDTQYFGPGTRLTVL.

This chain links TRBV7-9 with TRBJ2-7; 10 bases agree with TRBD1. CDR3 size: 16 residues. Germline-derived CDR1 and CDR2 are SEHNR and FQNEAQ (reference sequence). The J segment lost 3 bases and the V segment lost 3 bases, leaving 8 bases of the junction unmatched. The CDR3 loop is CASSFPPGQGIYEQYF. CDR3 DNA: TGTGCCAGCAGCTTTCCTCCGGGACAGGGGATCTACGAGCAGTACTTC.

This clone has a single count. The chain carries TRBV30 and TRBJ1-2; 9 bases are shared with TRBD1. Germline CDR1 is GTSNPN and CDR2 is SVGIG (reference sequence). Unmatched junction bases numbered 11, after V lost 5 bases and J lost 4 bases. This CDR3 region has 15 residues. The CDR3 nucleotides read TGTGCCTGGTCTCCGGGACAGGGTTTGGTCTATGGCTACACCTTC. Its protein is CAWSPGQGLVYGYTF. The complete variable domain, with remaining parts taken from reference TRBV30 and TRBJ1-2, reads SQTIHQWPATLVQPVGSPLSLECTVEGTSNPNLYWYRQAAGRGLQLLFYSVGIGQISSEVPQNLSASRPQDRQFILSSKKLLLSDSGFYLCAWSPGQGLVYGYTFGSGTRLTVV.

The rearrangement joins TRBV7-9 to TRBJ2-7; D gene unclear. Germline assignment: CDR1 SEHNR and CDR2 FQNEAQ (reference sequence). V dropped 1 base and J dropped 4 bases, with 2 bases sitting between them. The CDR3 consists of 11 residues. CDR3 sequence (DNA): TGTGCCAGCAGCTTAGTATACGAGCAGTACTTC. Translation: CASSLVYEQYF.

The J gene is TRBJ1-1, the V gene TRBV2; TRBD1 might be the D (6 bases). V was cut by 6 bases and J by 1 base, with 12 bases left in between. Germline assignment: CDR1 SNHLY and CDR2 FYNNEI. This CDR3 has 14 residues. CDR3 DNA sequence: TGTGCCAGCAGGCCGCGGACAGCGAACACTGAAGCTTTCTTT. Protein: CASRPRTANTEAFF.

The CDR3 DNA sequence: TGTGCCAGCAGCGGGAGGACAGGGGGCGGTGAAGCTTTCTTT. This translates into CASSGRTGGGEAFF. The chain is built from TRBV9 and TRBJ1-1; the match to TRBD1 covers 11 bases. In germline, CDR1 is SGDLS, CDR2 YYNGEE. The CDR3 sequence is 14 residues long. V shed 3 bases, J shed 7 bases, and the junction held 5 bases outside the gene matches.

The gene calls are TRBV6-5 and TRBJ1-2, with a tentative D call TRBD1 (6 bases). Trimming left V 4 bases short and J 3 bases short, with 18 bases between. This CDR3 comprises 16 residues. Germline V gives CDR1 MNHEY, CDR2 SVGAGI. In nucleotides, the CDR3 is TGTGCCAGCAGTTTCGGGACAACCCCTAACGACTATGGCTACACCTTC. As protein: CASSFGTTPNDYGYTF.

The V call is TRBV7-2, the J call TRBJ2-7; tentative D call: TRBD1 (5 bases). CDR1 is SGHTA and CDR2 is FQGNSA in the germline V gene. V lost 5 bases and J 3 bases, leaving 14 bases between the germline ends. This CDR3 has 14 amino acids. As DNA, the CDR3 is TGTGCCAGCAGCCGACCGACAGTGTTCTACGAGCAGTACTTC. This sequence encodes CASSRPTVFYEQYF.

The CDR3 region is CASSVGGVGDGNTIYF. The DNA of the CDR3 is TGTGCCAGCAGCGTAGGAGGGGTAGGAGATGGAAACACCATATATTTT. This chain joins TRBV9 and TRBJ1-3; maybe TRBD1 (5 bases). This CDR3 is 16 amino acids long. The V end was cut by 0 bases, the J end by 3 bases, with 13 bases between. The germline V gene encodes CDR1 SGDLS and CDR2 YYNGEE.

This sequence joins TRBV6-1 and TRBJ2-7; D is possibly TRBD1 (5 bases). The length of the CDR3 is 16 residues. The ends were cut back, 2 bases at V and 6 bases at J, with 20 bases in the middle. Germline CDR1 MNHNS, CDR2 SASEGT. The CDR3 sequence: CASSEIMDKGAPEQYF. CDR3 DNA sequence: TGTGCCAGCAGTGAAATTATGGACAAAGGGGCTCCCGAGCAGTACTTC.

This clone was counted once. This rearrangement joins TRBV7-9 to TRBJ1-1; no definite D call. In germline, CDR1 is SEHNR, CDR2 FQNEAQ (reference sequence). Trimming took 5 bases from V and 0 from J, leaving 13 bases between them. The CDR3 covers 15 residues. DNA for the CDR3: TGTGCCAGCAGCCCTGTGTGGTTTATGAACACTGAAGCTTTCTTT. It yields the protein CASSPVWFMNTEAFF.

This chain joins TRBV10-3 and TRBJ1-1; 7 positions match TRBD1. Germline CDR1 reads ENHRY; CDR2 reads SYGVKD. The junction had 6 bases not matched to a gene; V was cut back by 8 bases and J by 9 bases. The CDR3 has 11 amino acids. DNA for the CDR3: TGTGCCATCGCGGAGAGGGGGCAAGCTTTCTTT. Translation: CAIAERGQAFF.

As DNA, the CDR3 is TGTGCCTGGAGTGTTTTGGAGGCGGTTAACTATGGCTACACCTTC. Translated, it gives CAWSVLEAVNYGYTF. This chain connects TRBV30 to TRBJ1-2, with unresolved D. This CDR3 spans 15 amino acids. V was pared by 0 bases and J by 1 base, with 12 bases between. In germline, CDR1 is GTSNPN, CDR2 SVGIG (reference sequence).

Notes on this clone: One junction end does not reproduce the germline sequence, and a read error may be involved. The V call is TRBV7-7, the J call TRBJ2-5; D uncertain. The germline V gene has CDR1 SSHAT and CDR2 FNYEAQ (reference sequence). The length of the CDR3 is 14 residues. The CDR3 nucleotides are TGTGCTAGCAGCTTAGAACTGGGACAAGAGACCCAGTACTTC. Amino acid sequence: CASSLELGQETQYF.

This clone has a single count. V usage is TRBV18 and J usage is TRBJ1-3; TRBD1 is a possible D gene (5 bases). Per the germline V gene, CDR1 is KGHSH and CDR2 is LQKENI. The V gene lost 2 bases and the J gene lost 3 bases, with 11 bases spanning the gap. CDR3 size: 15 residues. CDR3 sequence: CASSPSAGIGNTIYF. CDR3 in DNA: TGTGCCAGCTCACCAAGTGCAGGGATTGGAAACACCATATATTTT.

The chain links TRBV6-1 to TRBJ2-3; D uncertain. The V end lost 3 bases, the J end lost 4 bases, and 20 bases lay between the germline ends. Per the germline V gene, CDR1 is MNHNS and CDR2 is SASEGT. CDR3 length equals 17 residues. The DNA for the CDR3 is TGTGCCAGCAGTGACCCCCTTGCAGGAGAACCGCCAGATACGCAGTATTTT. Its protein product is CASSDPLAGEPPDTQYF.

The rearrangement links TRBV5-1 to TRBJ2-2; TRBD1 is a possible D gene (5 bases). Germline-derived CDR1 and CDR2 are SGHRS and YFSETQ. V shed 7 bases and J shed 1 base, with 8 bases lying between them. The CDR3 is made up of 13 amino acids. The CDR3 coding sequence is TGCGCCAGCGGTACAGGGAACACCGGGGAGCTGTTTTTT. Amino acids: CASGTGNTGELFF.

This chain uses TRBV2 with TRBJ1-1; 8 bases line up with TRBD1. Germline V gene data show CDR1 as SNHLY and CDR2 as FYNNEI. The CDR3 extends over 13 amino acids. Trimming took 6 bases from V and 3 from J; bases not matched to a gene: 3. The CDR3, as DNA: TGTGCCAGCAGGACAGGGGTCGACACTGAAGCTTTCTTT. This translates into CASRTGVDTEAFF.

The chain is built from TRBV7-8 and TRBJ2-4, with D perhaps matching TRBD1 (5 bases). The length of the CDR3 is 13 residues. Deletions cut 1 base from V and 13 bases from J, with 14 bases between. Germline values: CDR1 SGHVS, CDR2 FQNEAQ. The CDR3 loop is CASSLGQITSQYF. In DNA form, the CDR3 reads TGTGCCAGCAGCTTAGGACAGATAACTTCACAGTACTTC.

The rearrangement uses TRBV29-1 and TRBJ2-7; D is unresolved. CDR1 and CDR2 from the germline V gene are SQVTM and ANQGSEA. The CDR3 consists of 13 residues. With 4 bases removed from V and 2 bases from J, the gap between germline ends came to 12 bases. The CDR3: CSVVYARTYEQYF. The DNA for the CDR3 is TGCAGCGTTGTCTATGCACGAACCTACGAGCAGTACTTC.